This T cell receptor (beta chain) originates from a study of cytomegalovirus exposure and HLA in healthy donors. The trim removed 5 bases at V and 5 bases at J, leaving 8 bases unmatched. Germline CDR1 is SGHTA and CDR2 is FQGNSA. CDR3 length: 15 residues. PCR amplification relied on 60 Vbeta primers (plus 13 Jbeta primers). Profiling relied on immunoSEQ multiplex PCR, and the TCRdb table lists in-frame clones only, not all of them. The sample lists 100,000 to 150,000 clones, around 75% occurring once. The source material was PBMCs. The V gene is TRBV7-2, the J gene TRBJ1-5, with 8 bases that match TRBD1. The sequence derives from a woman aged 45-60 years in good health and CMV-seronegative. CDR3 bases: TGTGCCAGCAGCATCCAAACAGGGGGGGATCAGCCCCAGCATTTT. Amino acids: CASSIQTGGDQPQHF.